This TCR beta chain was profiled in a study of T cells in localized non-small cell lung cancer. Study outcomes and limitations: With higher T cell density in blood came longer overall survival. Uninvolved adjacent lung had the highest recorded T cell clonality, with tumor below it.

Germline V lookup: CDR1 LNHDA, CDR2 SQIVND (reference sequence). The CDR3 extends over 16 amino acids. The junction had 11 bases not matched to a gene; V was cut back by 7 bases and J by 0 bases. Points on this clone: What it binds is not known.

Assay: immunoSEQ multiplex PCR; the TCRdb copy retains only in-frame clones and omits some. The sample lists some 20,000 clones; roughly 83% were seen once. The clonotype originates from a man aged 40 to 69 with stage I lung adenocarcinoma. The rearrangement links TRBV19 to TRBJ1-2, with 7 bases identical to TRBD1. The sample here was peripheral blood, taken before any cancer treatment. The CDR3 spells CASMGPGQSSNYGYTF. The DNA of the CDR3 is TGTGCCAGTATGGGGCCGGGACAGTCCTCTAACTATGGCTACACCTTC.